This TCR beta chain emerged from a study of cytomegalovirus exposure and HLA in healthy donors. General study points: Most CMV-associated TCR beta chains were later found to appear HLA-restricted. It was only CMV serostatus that was available as immune exposure information. TRBV6-2, TRBV6-3 and other indistinguishable V segments were excluded. It was reported that TCR beta sequences correctly inferred the HLA-A and HLA-B alleles for most subjects.

About this clone: What it binds is unknown.

The PCR used 60 Vbeta and 13 Jbeta primers. Profiled with immunoSEQ multiplex PCR; TCRdb holds only in-frame clones, not every one. The sample holds some 110,000 clones; roughly 80% are singletons and the top ten take 8.5% to 10%. V trimming: 3 bases; J trimming: 4 bases; junction bases outside the gene matches: 9. Germline-derived CDR1 and CDR2 are SGDLS and YYNGEE. The CDR3 runs to 15 residues. This TCR derives from a woman aged 35 to 49 in good health and CMV-seropositive. The rearrangement uses TRBV9 and TRBJ2-7, with TRBD1 matching over 8 bases. Sample: PBMCs. The CDR3 sequence is CASSAGTGWVYEQYF. The CDR3 nucleotides read TGTGCCAGCAGCGCCGGGACAGGTTGGGTGTACGAGCAGTACTTC.